This T cell receptor (beta chain) was retrieved from a study of cytomegalovirus exposure and HLA in healthy donors. Overall study results and limits: A further, later analysis showed that HLA-associated TCR beta chains (compared with equally common others) were more clonally expanded.

There are 15 residues in the CDR3. CDR1 is SGHAT, CDR2 FQNNGV, per germline. Trimming cost V 4 bases and J 4 bases, with 13 bases left between them. The PCR used 60 Vbeta and 13 Jbeta primers. Measured with immunoSEQ multiplex PCR; TCRdb has only the in-frame clones, and not every one. The sample has about 130,000 clones, 70% to 80% seen once. Note on this clone: Its antigen is unknown.

This chain uses TRBV11-2 with TRBJ2-2; the D gene is possibly TRBD2 (6 bases). This receptor was taken from a female donor in good health and CMV-seronegative. Sequenced: PBMCs. CDR3 sequence (DNA): TGTGCCAGCAGCTCTGGACTAAGAAGCACCGGGGAGCTGTTTTTT. It codes for CASSSGLRSTGELFF.